Listed here are 11 T cell receptor beta chains from one sample, sequenced in a study of T-cell memory formation after mild COVID-19. TCRdb processed the 5' RACE reads anew with MiXCR; each CDR3 protein has one entry. The table shows 250,000 to 300,000 distinct CDR3 sequences, with around 15% occurring only once. The material sequenced was PBMCs or a T cell subset sorted from them (not recorded which). All receptors come from a young man who had mild COVID-19 (a few samples of this study predate the infection). Cell type and time point are not known.

The rearrangement uses TRBV7-8 and TRBJ2-4, with D possibly TRBD1 on 6 matching bases. Germline V CDR1 and CDR2: SGHVS, FQNEAQ. The CDR3 totals 17 residues. The V and J ends lost 5 bases and 0 bases respectively, with 17 bases between them. Written as DNA, the CDR3 is TGTGCCAGCAGCCCAAGAGGACAGACTCTAGCCAAAAACATTCAGTACTTC. It codes for CASSPRGQTLAKNIQYF.

This clonotype was observed a handful of times. The chain recombines TRBV14 with TRBJ2-3; D remains unclear. V lost 2 bases and J lost 9, with 6 bases in between. The CDR3 totals 11 residues. Germline-derived CDR1 and CDR2 are SGHDN and FVKESK. This chain's CDR3 is CASSQHQTQYF. DNA of the CDR3: TGTGCCAGCAGCCAACACCAAACGCAGTATTTT.

This clonotype appeared a few times. CDR3: CSARGRLNQPQHF. DNA of the CDR3: TGCAGTGCTAGAGGCAGGTTGAATCAGCCCCAGCATTTT. The chain has TRBV20-1 and TRBJ1-5; D gene unclear. Germline V lookup: CDR1 DFQATT, CDR2 SNEGSKA (reference sequence). The CDR3 length is 13 residues. With 1 base removed from V and 4 bases from J, the gap between germline ends came to 8 bases.

This clonotype has only a few counts. The CDR3 coding sequence is TGTGCCAGCTCCCAGGGGCTTGGAGCTTTCTTT. Translation: CASSQGLGAFF. The rearrangement links TRBV12-3 or TRBV12-4 to TRBJ1-1; the D gene is possibly TRBD1 (6 bases). The ends were cut back, 8 bases at V and 10 bases at J, with 14 bases in the middle. CDR3 length equals 11 residues.

This clonotype showed up many times. The J gene is TRBJ2-1, the V gene TRBV5-5; a possible D gene is TRBD1 (6 bases). CDR3 size: 13 residues. V was cut by 4 bases and J by 8 bases, with 13 bases left in between. Germline-derived CDR1 and CDR2 are SGHKS and YYEKEE (reference sequence). This CDR3 reads CASSRGMRDEQFF. In DNA, the CDR3 is TGTGCCAGCAGCAGGGGGATGAGGGATGAGCAGTTCTTC.

The V gene is TRBV6-5, the J gene TRBJ1-2; 7 nucleotides match TRBD1. Trimming cost V 0 bases and J 3 bases; bases outside gene matches: 7. Germline CDR1 MNHEY, CDR2 SVGAGI. CDR3 length: 16 residues. DNA for the CDR3: TGTGCCAGCAGTTACTCCCCACAGGGGATAGACTATGGCTACACCTTC. It encodes CASSYSPQGIDYGYTF.

This clonotype showed up just a few times. This rearrangement joins TRBV4-3 to TRBJ1-3; TRBD1 might be the D (5 bases). V gave up 0 bases and J gave up 7 bases, with 7 bases separating them. Germline V CDR1 and CDR2: LGHNA, YSLEER. This CDR3 has 13 residues. CDR3 sequence reads: CASSQDRGNTIYF. The CDR3 region has the DNA TGCGCCAGCAGCCAAGATCGGGGGAACACCATATATTTT.

This clonotype has a handful of counts. V gene TRBV12-3 or TRBV12-4 combines with J gene TRBJ1-1, with a weak D call TRBD1 (5 bases). This CDR3 has 15 amino acids. V lost 7 bases to trimming and J lost 1 base, with 16 bases between them. In DNA form, the CDR3 reads TGTGCCAGCACCTCTGGGGCCAGTTGGAACACTGAAGCTTTCTTT. Amino acid sequence: CASTSGASWNTEAFF.

The sample holds a few counts of this clonotype. The chain links TRBV4-3 to TRBJ2-1; D ambiguous. Per germline, CDR1 LGHNA and CDR2 YSLEER. This CDR3 spans 16 amino acids. With 0 bases removed from V and 2 bases from J, the gap between germline ends came to 11 bases. The CDR3: CASSQDIWAAYNEQFF. The DNA of the CDR3 is TGCGCCAGCAGCCAAGATATATGGGCGGCCTACAATGAGCAGTTCTTC.

Only a few counts were recorded for this clonotype. The CDR3 DNA reads as TGTGCCAGCGCCCAAACTTGGGGGGCCGGCACCGGGGAGCTGTTTTTT. Translating it yields CASAQTWGAGTGELFF. V is TRBV3-1 and J is TRBJ2-2; either TRBD1 or TRBD2 may supply D (6 bases each). Germline V gene lookup returns CDR1 LGHDT and CDR2 YNNKEL (reference sequence). V dropped 8 bases and J dropped 4 bases, with 20 bases sitting between them. This CDR3 region has 16 residues.

The gene calls are TRBV15 and TRBJ2-5, with no clear D. The CDR3 totals 14 residues. Germline V lookup: CDR1 LNHNV, CDR2 YYDKDF (reference sequence). The ends were cut back, 0 bases at V and 2 bases at J, with 7 bases in the middle. The CDR3 nucleotides read TGTGCCACCAGCAGAGATTTGGTACAAGAGACCCAGTACTTC. This sequence encodes CATSRDLVQETQYF.